These 28 T cell receptor beta chains were all obtained from the same sample, sequenced in a study of post-analysis software for immune sequencing data. Their recognized antigens are unknown. Prepared libraries of TCR beta cDNA carried unique molecular identifiers. TCRdb reprocessed the PCR reads with MiXCR, giving one entry per CDR3 protein. The repertoire has 170,000 or so distinct CDR3 sequences, about 32% of them found once; the top ten carry 1.5%. The study, taken as a whole, reports: The five TRBV segments detected at higher frequency in patients than in controls included TRBV5-6, TRBV5-1 and TRBV20-1.

The sequencing sample was made of blood. These receptors were taken from a girl between 5 and 17 years old with multiple sclerosis.

This clonotype appeared a few times. V gene TRBV24-1 combines with J gene TRBJ2-7; TRBD1 aligns across 7 bases. Per germline, CDR1 KGHDR and CDR2 SFDVKD. The CDR3 spans 15 residues. Trimming removed 4 bases from V and 1 base from J; junction bases left unmatched: 6. The CDR3 DNA reads TGTGCCACCAGTGACCCAGCGACAGGGTCCTACGAGCAGTACTTC. This gives the protein CATSDPATGSYEQYF.

The table lists this clonotype with a few counts. The chain joins TRBV10-1 to TRBJ1-4, with D maybe TRBD1 (5 bases). V was pared by 6 bases and J by 8 bases, with 25 bases between. Looked up from germline, CDR1 is WNHNN and CDR2 is SYGVQD (reference sequence). This CDR3 is built from 17 residues. The CDR3 is CASRTDTLRIYKEKLFF. CDR3 DNA sequence: TGCGCCAGCAGGACGGACACTCTGCGGATTTATAAAGAAAAACTGTTTTTT.

This clonotype has a count of ten or more. V and J are TRBV28 and TRBJ2-7; 8 bases line up with TRBD2. Germline V gene sequence: CDR1 MDHEN, CDR2 SYDVKM. The J segment lost 7 bases and the V segment lost 7 bases, leaving 9 bases of the junction unmatched. The CDR3 is 13 amino acids. The CDR3 region has the DNA TGTGCCAGCATTGACAGCGGGAGTGAAGAGCAGTACTTC. The encoded protein is CASIDSGSEEQYF.

Regarding this clonotype: This may come from a read error, since a much larger clone is one base off. The rearrangement uses TRBV29-1 and TRBJ2-5; D is uncertain. Germline V CDR1 and CDR2: SQVTM, ANQGSEA. V gave up 5 bases and J gave up 1 base, with 11 bases separating them. The CDR3 runs to 13 residues. Here the CDR3 reads CSVMVRFQETQYF. For the CDR3, the DNA is TGCAGCGTTATGGTCAGGTTCCAAGAGACCCAGTACTTC.

This clonotype was detected ten times or more. J is TRBJ2-1 and V is TRBV6-6; no reliable D call. Trimming left V 9 bases short and J 6 bases short, with 21 bases between. Germline V gives CDR1 MNHNY, CDR2 SVGAGI (reference sequence). This CDR3 has 15 amino acids. The DNA of the CDR3 is TGTGCCAGTTCCGACCGGGCGGCGATGACCAATGAGCAGTTCTTC. Amino acids: CASSDRAAMTNEQFF.

Comment on this clonotype: An end of the junction does not agree with germline; a read error may underlie this. The chain uses TRBV9 and TRBJ1-6, with D tentatively TRBD1 (6 bases). Looked up from germline, CDR1 is SGDLS and CDR2 is YYNGEE. CDR3 size: 14 residues. The CDR3 nucleotides are TGTGTCAGCAGCCCCCAGGGGAATAATTCACCCCTCCACTTT. The encoded protein is CVSSPQGNNSPLHF.

The chain uses TRBV20-1 and TRBJ2-7; unclear D gene. CDR3 length: 11 amino acids. Trimming took 3 bases from V and 4 from J, leaving 7 bases between them. CDR1 and CDR2 (germline): DFQATT, SNEGSKA (reference sequence). As DNA, the CDR3 is TGCAGTGCTAGGATGGGGTACGAGCAGTACTTC. This translates into CSARMGYEQYF.

V is TRBV6-5 and J is TRBJ1-1; no clear D. V gave up 2 bases and J gave up 3 bases, with 10 bases separating them. Germline CDR1 MNHEY, CDR2 SVGAGI. The CDR3 totals 14 residues. CDR3 loop: CASSYRGSHTEAFF. CDR3 nucleotides: TGTGCCAGCAGTTACCGGGGATCCCACACTGAAGCTTTCTTT.

A remark on this clonotype: A much larger clone is a single base away; this may be a read error. The V call is TRBV27, the J call TRBJ2-1; 8 positions agree with TRBD1. With 5 bases clipped from V and 13 bases from J, the junction kept 16 bases outside the gene matches. The germline V gene encodes CDR1 MNHEY and CDR2 SMNVEV (reference sequence). This CDR3 has 15 residues. CDR3 loop: CASSLSRDRGQTQFF. The CDR3 DNA sequence: TGTGCCAGCAGTCTCTCCCGCGACAGGGGCCAGACCCAGTTCTTC.

This clonotype was counted many times. V usage is TRBV11-2 and J usage is TRBJ2-5; D is ambiguous. V was shortened by 5 bases and J by 4 bases, with 8 bases between the two germline ends. The germline V gene encodes CDR1 SGHAT and CDR2 FQNNGV. This CDR3 has 12 residues. The CDR3 protein is CASSHIRETQYF. The CDR3 DNA sequence: TGTGCCAGCAGCCACATACGAGAGACCCAGTACTTC.

The table lists this clonotype with many counts. This CDR3 is CASSLPSPVTHNEQFF. The CDR3, as DNA: TGTGCCAGCAGCTTACCCAGCCCGGTGACCCACAATGAGCAGTTCTTC. The gene calls are TRBV7-9 and TRBJ2-1; D is unclear. CDR3 length: 16 residues. V gave up 2 bases and J gave up 5 bases, with 16 bases separating them. Germline assignment: CDR1 SEHNR and CDR2 FQNEAQ (reference sequence).

This clonotype was recorded many times. This chain links TRBV7-3 with TRBJ2-1, with 7 bases identical to TRBD2. Losses at the gene ends were 4 bases for V and 4 bases for J; bases not matched to a gene: 7. This CDR3 has 15 residues. Per the germline V gene, CDR1 is SGHTA and CDR2 is FQGTGA. DNA for the CDR3: TGTGCCAGCAGCTACGGGAGGTCCCGATACAATGAGCAGTTCTTC. Its protein is CASSYGRSRYNEQFF.

This clonotype was counted at least ten times. The chain has TRBV20-1 and TRBJ2-5, with 8 positions matching TRBD2. The V and J ends lost 2 bases and 5 bases, in that order; junction bases with no gene match: 13. Looked up from germline, CDR1 is DFQATT and CDR2 is SNEGSKA (reference sequence). This CDR3 has 16 residues. CDR3 sequence reads: CSARPQLAVRAETQYF. DNA of the CDR3: TGCAGTGCTAGACCCCAACTAGCGGTTAGGGCGGAGACCCAGTACTTC.

Remarks on this clonotype: Compared with germline, one end of the junction differs, possibly owing to a read error. The chain has TRBV4-1 and TRBJ2-6; 12 bases map to TRBD1. The CDR3 runs 17 residues. The germline CDR1 and CDR2 sequences are MGHRA and YSYEKL. The CDR3 spells CTSSPGQGAPGANVLTF. The CDR3 coding sequence is TGCACCAGCAGCCCGGGACAGGGGGCCCCTGGGGCCAACGTCCTGACTTTC.

Concerning this clonotype: This may stem from a read error, because a much larger clone lies one nucleotide away. The V and J genes are TRBV2 and TRBJ2-7; a weak D match, TRBD1 (6 bases). The V end was cut by 8 bases, the J end by 5 bases, with 16 bases between. The CDR3 spans 13 residues. The germline gives CDR1 SNHLY, CDR2 FYNNEI. CDR3 sequence reads: CASSTGMINEQYF. CDR3 sequence (DNA): TGTGCCAGCTCAACAGGGATGATCAACGAGCAGTACTTC.

This clonotype was seen only a few times. V and J are TRBV27 and TRBJ2-4; 10 bases align to TRBD2. The J call may be in error: the DNA end matches TRBJ2-7 better. Germline CDR1 MNHEY, CDR2 SMNVEV (reference sequence). There are 15 residues in the CDR3. The DNA of the CDR3 is TGTGCCAGCAGTTTTATAGCGGGAGGACGGTACGAGCAGTACTTC. Amino acid sequence: CASSFIAGGRYEQYF.

As for this clonotype: This clone may be a read error of a much larger clone one base away. This chain joins TRBV7-9 and TRBJ2-5; D is uncertain. The better agreement between TRBJ2-7 and the DNA end casts doubt on the J call. The CDR3 has 14 residues. Germline V gene data show CDR1 as SEHNR and CDR2 as FQNEAQ (reference sequence). For the CDR3, the DNA is TGTGCCAGCAGCTTAGAGTGGGCAGTAGGCGAGCAGTACTTC. It specifies CASSLEWAVGEQYF.

About this clonotype itself: A clone one base away is much larger, so this may be a read error. This chain links TRBV20-1 with TRBJ2-7; either TRBD1 or TRBD2 may fit D (5 bases each). Germline lookup yields CDR1 DFQATT and CDR2 SNEGSKA (reference sequence). CDR3 length: 12 amino acids. The CDR3 coding sequence is TGCAATGCTCCCGGGACCTCGGCCTCGCAGTACTTC. This translates into CNAPGTSASQYF.

Details on this clonotype: At one of its ends the junction is not consistent with the germline gene, which may arise from a read error. The chain recombines TRBV7-9 with TRBJ2-7; 16 positions match TRBD2. The J call may be faulty, since TRBJ2-5 better matches the DNA end. Germline loops: CDR1 SEHNR, CDR2 FQNEAQ (reference sequence). This CDR3 region has 18 residues. The CDR3 protein is CTSSPGTSGRAAEETQYF. As DNA, the CDR3 is TGTACCAGCAGCCCAGGGACTAGCGGGAGGGCGGCCGAAGAGACCCAGTACTTC.

The gene calls are TRBV10-3 and TRBJ2-2; D might be TRBD2 (6 bases). Deletions cut 5 bases from V and 7 bases from J, with 11 bases between. Germline V gene sequence: CDR1 ENHRY, CDR2 SYGVKD. The CDR3 length is 13 residues. CDR3: CAISRLGGGELFF. Here the CDR3 DNA reads TGTGCCATCAGTCGACTAGGTGGCGGGGAGCTGTTTTTT.

This clonotype has a count of ten or more. This chain uses TRBV20-1 with TRBJ2-5; the D gene is possibly TRBD1 (6 bases). The length of the CDR3 is 14 residues. V gave up 2 bases and J gave up 11 bases, with 21 bases separating them. The V gene's germline CDR1 is DFQATT and CDR2 SNEGSKA (reference sequence). CDR3 bases: TGCAGTGCTAGATTACAGGGTAGTTTTAGGGAGCAGTACTTC. Its translation is CSARLQGSFREQYF.

Many counts were recorded for this clonotype. The J gene is TRBJ2-1, the V gene TRBV20-1; 7 bases align to TRBD2. The CDR3 has 14 residues. After removal of 5 bases from V and 0 bases from J, the junction contained 4 bases not matched to a gene. CDR1 and CDR2 from the germline V gene are DFQATT and SNEGSKA (reference sequence). The CDR3 here is CSALAGSSYNEQFF. The CDR3 nucleotides are TGCAGTGCTTTAGCGGGTAGCTCCTACAATGAGCAGTTCTTC.

This clonotype has only a few counts. V is TRBV12-3 or TRBV12-4 and J is TRBJ1-1; 10 bases line up with TRBD1. V was clipped by 3 bases and J by 1 base; unmatched bases: 5. The CDR3 consists of 16 residues. The CDR3 here is CASSFSRTGGNTEAFF. In DNA form, the CDR3 reads TGTGCCAGCAGTTTTTCCCGGACAGGGGGGAACACTGAAGCTTTCTTT.

This clonotype was counted at least ten times. The chain joins TRBV3-1 to TRBJ2-4; weak D call: TRBD2 (6 bases). CDR3 size: 13 residues. Germline values: CDR1 LGHDT, CDR2 YNNKEL (reference sequence). The V end lost 3 bases, the J end lost 6 bases, and 9 bases lay between the germline ends. The CDR3 spells CASSHTGLNIQYF. As DNA, the CDR3 is TGTGCCAGCAGCCATACGGGACTAAACATTCAGTACTTC. Combining the CDR3 with reference TRBV3-1 and TRBJ2-4 gives the whole variable domain DTAVSQTPKYLVTQMGNDKSIKCEQNLGHDTMYWYKQDSKKFLKIMFSYNNKELIINETVPNRFSPKSPDKAHLNLHINSLELGDSAVYFCASSHTGLNIQYFGAGTRLSVL.

The gene calls are TRBV12-5 and TRBJ2-1; D possibly matches TRBD1 or TRBD2 (5 bases each). The CDR3 loop spans 13 amino acids. The V gene's germline CDR1 is LGHNT and CDR2 FRNRAP. V was pared by 3 bases and J by 7 bases, with 10 bases between. CDR3 protein: CASGFPGPNEQFF. As DNA, the CDR3 is TGTGCTAGTGGTTTCCCGGGGCCTAATGAGCAGTTCTTC.

There are many counts of this clonotype. The rearrangement links TRBV20-1 to TRBJ1-2, with a tentative D call TRBD1 (6 bases). Trimming took off 3 bases at V and 0 bases at J, with 8 bases between the two ends. The germline V gene has CDR1 DFQATT and CDR2 SNEGSKA (reference sequence). The CDR3 extends over 13 amino acids. CDR3 region: CSARDSTNYGYTF. In nucleotides, the CDR3 is TGCAGTGCTAGGGACAGTACTAACTATGGCTACACCTTC.

This clonotype came up many times. The chain has TRBV13 and TRBJ2-7; possibly TRBD2 for D (6 bases). The V end was cut by 3 bases, the J end by 2 bases, with 14 bases between. This CDR3 comprises 15 residues. Germline V lookup: CDR1 PRHDT, CDR2 FYEKMQ (reference sequence). The CDR3 reads CASSLGRGGTYEQYF. In DNA, the CDR3 is TGTGCCAGCAGCTTGGGTAGGGGAGGAACCTACGAGCAGTACTTC.

This clonotype was found many times. This sequence joins TRBV7-2 and TRBJ2-1, with D unclear. This CDR3 has 15 amino acids. Germline V gene lookup returns CDR1 SGHTA and CDR2 FQGNSA. The germline V and J ends were trimmed by 0 bases and 3 bases, with 9 bases remaining between them. CDR3 loop: CASSLARSHYNEQFF. DNA for the CDR3: TGTGCCAGCAGCTTAGCGAGGAGCCACTACAATGAGCAGTTCTTC.